This record looks at one T cell receptor (beta chain) sequence and its context. Profiled with immunoSEQ multiplex PCR; TCRdb holds only in-frame clones, not every one. Among roughly 180,000 clones listed, about 85% were seen once. From germline, CDR1 is LGHNT and CDR2 FRNRAP. The V end was cut by 0 bases, the J end by 0 bases, with 9 bases between. This CDR3 contains 16 residues. The sample originates from a study of blood T cell repertoires in COVID-19. This TCR came from an elderly man with COVID-19, enrolled during active disease. The sequencing sample was made of peripheral blood. The genes are TRBV12-5 and TRBJ1-3; D remains unclear. CDR3 in DNA: TGTGCTAGTGGTTTGGTACTTACAGACTCTGGAAACACCATATATTTT. This translates into CASGLVLTDSGNTIYF.